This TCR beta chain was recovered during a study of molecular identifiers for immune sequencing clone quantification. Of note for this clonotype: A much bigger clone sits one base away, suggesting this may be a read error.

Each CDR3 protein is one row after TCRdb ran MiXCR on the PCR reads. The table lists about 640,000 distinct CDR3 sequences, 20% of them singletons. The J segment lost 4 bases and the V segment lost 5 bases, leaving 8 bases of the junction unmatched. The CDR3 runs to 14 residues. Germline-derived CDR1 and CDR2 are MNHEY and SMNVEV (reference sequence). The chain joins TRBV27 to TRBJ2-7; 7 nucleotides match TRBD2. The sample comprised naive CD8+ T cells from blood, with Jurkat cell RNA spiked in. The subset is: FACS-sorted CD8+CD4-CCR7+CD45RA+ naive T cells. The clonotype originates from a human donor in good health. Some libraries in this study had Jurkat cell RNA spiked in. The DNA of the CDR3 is TGTGCCAGCAGTCGGGGACTATCACTATACGAGCAGTACTTC. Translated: CASSRGLSLYEQYF.